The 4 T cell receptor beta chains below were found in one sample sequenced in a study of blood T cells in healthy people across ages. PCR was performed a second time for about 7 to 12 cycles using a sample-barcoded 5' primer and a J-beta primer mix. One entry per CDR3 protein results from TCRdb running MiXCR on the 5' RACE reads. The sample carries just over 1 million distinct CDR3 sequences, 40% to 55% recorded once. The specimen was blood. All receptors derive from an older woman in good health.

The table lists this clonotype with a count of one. CDR3 sequence (DNA): TGTGCCAGCAGTGGAGTTACCCCCACAGATACGCAGTATTTT. It yields the protein CASSGVTPTDTQYF. The V gene is TRBV2, the J gene TRBJ2-3, with D uncertain. The CDR3 contains 14 residues. Germline V lookup: CDR1 SNHLY, CDR2 FYNNEI. V lost 4 bases to trimming and J lost 2 bases, with 10 bases between them.

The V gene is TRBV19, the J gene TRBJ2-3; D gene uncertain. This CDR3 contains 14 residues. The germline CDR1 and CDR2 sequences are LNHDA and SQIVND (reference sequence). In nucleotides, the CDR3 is TGTGTCGAAGTGGGCAGGCCAGTCACAGATACGCAGTATTTT. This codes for CVEVGRPVTDTQYF.

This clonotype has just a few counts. CDR3 sequence: CASSHRQDYGYTF. In DNA form, the CDR3 reads TGTGCCAGCAGCCACCGACAGGACTATGGCTACACCTTC. V gene TRBV14 combines with J gene TRBJ1-2; D might be TRBD1 (6 bases). The germline V gene encodes CDR1 SGHDN and CDR2 FVKESK. The CDR3 sequence is 13 residues long. V gave up 3 bases and J gave up 3 bases, with 8 bases separating them.

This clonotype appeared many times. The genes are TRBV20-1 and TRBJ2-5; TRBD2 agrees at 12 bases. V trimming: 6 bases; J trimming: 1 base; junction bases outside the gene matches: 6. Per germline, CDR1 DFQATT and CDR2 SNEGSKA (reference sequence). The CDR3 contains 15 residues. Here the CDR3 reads CSAAGTSGFQETQYF. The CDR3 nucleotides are TGCAGTGCGGCGGGGACTAGCGGGTTCCAAGAGACCCAGTACTTC.